The entry below gives a single TCR beta chain sequence along with its context. Antigen specificity is unknown. This sample is part of a study of a mutant IDH1 vaccine in newly diagnosed glioma. For the study at large: Patients received eight vaccinations in weeks 1, 3, 5, 7, 11, 15, 19, 23. Therapy received beforehand was radiotherapy, temozolomide, or both, with most patients given both.

The sample's time point: week 5, during vaccination. Doses consisted of 300 ug of mutant IDH1 20-mer peptide each, paired with topical imiquimod. Donors had new IDH1-mutant astrocytomas of WHO grade 3 or 4 (ATRX-lost). The CDR3 runs to 14 residues. Trimming removed 3 bases at V and 3 bases at J, with 9 bases between. Germline V CDR1 and CDR2: KGHSH, LQKENI. Profiling relied on immunoSEQ multiplex PCR, and the TCRdb table lists in-frame clones only, not all of them. The sample records about 83,000 clones, roughly 90% being singletons. The clonotype comes from a woman in her 50s with glioma. This specimen was PBMCs, taken from a glioma patient whose treatment included an IDH1 peptide vaccine. The J gene is TRBJ2-1, the V gene TRBV18; possibly TRBD2 for D (5 bases). For the CDR3, the DNA is TGTGCCAGCTCACCCCCTAGCCTCTACAATGAGCAGTTCTTC. Its translation: CASSPPSLYNEQFF.